This T cell receptor (beta chain) is drawn from a study of T cells in Graves' hyperthyroidism and ophthalmopathy. The TCR beta CDR3 regions underwent amplification using RNA transcripts as the source. First-round RT-PCR with HTBI primers amplified the TCR CDR3 region. MiXCR was run by TCRdb on the multiplex PCR reads, yielding one entry per CDR3 protein. Among 350,000 or so distinct CDR3 sequences, around a fifth were seen once, and the ten largest hold around half. Aged 18 to 65, the patients had hyperthyroidism that was newly diagnosed and had lasted under 2 months. In making diagnoses, clinical symptoms, serum thyroxine and TRAb, thyroid ultrasound and orbital computed tomography were all used. The PBMCs studied were ones that came from about 10 ml fresh peripheral blood. The ends were cut back, 4 bases at V and 4 bases at J, with 14 bases in the middle. Per germline, CDR1 LNHDA and CDR2 SQIVND (reference sequence). This CDR3 region has 14 residues.

Findings and limits, study-wide: The model identified upcoming ophthalmopathy a median around 6 months ahead of onset.

This clonotype occurred many times. The antigen is undetermined. Sequenced sample: blood. This receptor was taken from a woman aged 50 to 65 with Graves' hyperthyroidism. V is TRBV19 and J is TRBJ2-7; tentative D call: TRBD1 (6 bases). The CDR3 sequence is CASSTSWTAYEQYF. The CDR3 DNA reads as TGTGCCAGTAGTACGTCCTGGACAGCGTACGAGCAGTACTTC. The variable domain in full, completed from reference TRBV19 and TRBJ2-7, reads DGGITQSPKYLFRKEGQNVTLSCEQNLNHDAMYWYRQDPGQGLRLIYYSQIVNDFQKGDIAEGYSVSREKKESFPLTVTSAQKNPTAFYLCASSTSWTAYEQYFGPGTRLTVT.